These 23 T cell receptor beta chains share one sample of origin, sequenced in a study of CD8 T cells in Susac syndrome (dated by TCRdb to about 2019). The library relied on the immunoSEQ multiplex PCR assay. RNA was extracted with the RNeasy kit and roughly 0.45 to 1 ug was reverse transcribed using random hexamers. TCRdb trimmed the raw reads at Q25, called clones with MiXCR and kept productive beta chains. Here each entry gathers all rows of one CDR3 protein and keeps the most common genes and DNA. A total of about 180,000 distinct CDR3 sequences appear in this sample, approximately 94% of them only once. 0.12% of the sample goes to the ten largest clones. Sequences were obtained from CD4+ T cells from PBMCs. Receptor source: a human donor with Susac syndrome.

V and J are TRBV20-1 and TRBJ2-5; D possibly corresponds to TRBD1 (5 bases). Per germline, CDR1 DFQATT and CDR2 SNEGSKA (reference sequence). CDR3 length: 14 residues. The V gene lost 4 bases and the J gene lost 1 base, with 13 bases spanning the gap. CDR3 bases: TGCAGTGCTATACCAGACAGTCGCCAAGAGACCCAGTACTTC. It encodes CSAIPDSRQETQYF.

The chain uses TRBV4-3 and TRBJ2-1; D remains unclear. Germline V CDR1 and CDR2: LGHNA, YSLEER. There are 13 residues in the CDR3. V lost 3 bases, J lost 12 bases, and 15 bases lay in between. Written as DNA, the CDR3 is TGCGCCAGCAGCCAGCTGGTGGGCAGACGGCAGTTCTTC. The encoded protein is CASSQLVGRRQFF.

This clonotype showed up just once. The J gene is TRBJ1-3, the V gene TRBV20-1; possible D gene TRBD1, 6 bases. The germline V gene encodes CDR1 DFQATT and CDR2 SNEGSKA (reference sequence). V was cut by 2 bases and J by 3 bases, with 14 bases left in between. The CDR3 has 15 amino acids. The CDR3 coding sequence is TGCAGTGCTAGACCGGGGGGGCCAGATGGAAACACCATATATTTT. Amino acid sequence: CSARPGGPDGNTIYF.

The genes are TRBV7-2 and TRBJ1-1; D uncertain. Trimming cost V 5 bases and J 1 base, with 11 bases left between them. This CDR3 spans 14 amino acids. Germline lookup yields CDR1 SGHTA and CDR2 FQGNSA. The CDR3, as DNA: TGTGCCAGCAGCCCCTGGGGTGGGAACACTGAAGCTTTCTTT. Translation: CASSPWGGNTEAFF.

The chain carries TRBV29-1 and TRBJ1-1; tentatively, D is TRBD1 (5 bases). The V and J ends lost 4 bases and 11 bases respectively, with 17 bases between them. This CDR3 has 12 amino acids. From germline, CDR1 is SQVTM and CDR2 ANQGSEA. CDR3: CSVAEGQSGAFF. CDR3 DNA sequence: TGCAGCGTTGCCGAGGGGCAGTCGGGTGCTTTCTTT.

J is TRBJ2-5 and V is TRBV27; 13 bases map to TRBD2. Germline V lookup: CDR1 MNHEY, CDR2 SMNVEV (reference sequence). The CDR3 contains 14 residues. V lost 8 bases and J lost 5; bases outside the gene matches: 5. CDR3 protein: CASGGLAGAETQYF. In DNA form, the CDR3 reads TGTGCCAGCGGCGGACTAGCGGGGGCTGAGACCCAGTACTTC.

The chain joins TRBV30 to TRBJ1-2, with 9 nucleotides matching TRBD1. This CDR3 is built from 13 residues. CDR1 is GTSNPN, CDR2 SVGIG, per germline (reference sequence). The junction had 4 bases not matched to a gene; V was cut back by 3 bases and J by 5 bases. CDR3 protein: CAWRWDREYGYTF. The CDR3 nucleotides are TGTGCCTGGAGATGGGACAGGGAGTATGGCTACACCTTC.

The chain carries TRBV20-1 and TRBJ1-1, with D possibly matching TRBD1 (5 bases). The germline V and J ends were trimmed by 1 base and 3 bases, with 15 bases remaining between them. Germline lookup yields CDR1 DFQATT and CDR2 SNEGSKA (reference sequence). This CDR3 is built from 15 residues. CDR3 loop: CSARGFGGLDTEAFF. For the CDR3, the DNA is TGCAGTGCTAGAGGCTTCGGGGGTTTGGACACTGAAGCTTTCTTT.

V is TRBV5-1 and J is TRBJ2-1, with D possibly called TRBD1 or TRBD2 (5 bases each). V was shortened by 6 bases and J by 5 bases, with 12 bases between the two germline ends. CDR1 is SGHRS, CDR2 YFSETQ, per germline. This CDR3 is 13 amino acids long. Here the CDR3 reads CASKWGYNNEQFF. CDR3 DNA: TGCGCCAGCAAGTGGGGGTATAACAATGAGCAGTTCTTC.

As regards this clonotype: The junction and the germline gene differ at one end; a read error may be behind it. This chain joins TRBV20-1 and TRBJ2-1, with D tentatively TRBD1 (6 bases). Germline V gene lookup returns CDR1 DFQATT and CDR2 SNEGSKA (reference sequence). The CDR3 runs 12 residues. The CDR3 loop reads CSARDPTGKGIF. The CDR3 nucleotides are TGCAGTGCTAGAGACCCTACAGGGAAGGGGATCTTC.

V usage is TRBV29-1 and J usage is TRBJ1-2; D is perhaps TRBD1 (5 bases). Trimming removed 6 bases from V and 0 bases from J, with 11 bases in between. The CDR3 totals 13 residues. Germline V gene lookup returns CDR1 SQVTM and CDR2 ANQGSEA. Here the CDR3 reads CSVRDGANYGYTF. CDR3 bases: TGCAGCGTCCGGGACGGAGCTAACTATGGCTACACCTTC.

The chain combines TRBV16 with TRBJ1-5, with 11 bases matching TRBD1. This CDR3 has 15 amino acids. V dropped 0 bases and J dropped 6; count of bases not matched to a gene: 1. Per the germline V gene, CDR1 is KGHSY and CDR2 is FQNENV. The DNA for the CDR3 is TGTGCCAGCAGCCAATCGGGACAGGGGGGTCAGCCCCAGCATTTT. Encoded protein: CASSQSGQGGQPQHF.

The chain combines TRBV2 with TRBJ1-1; TRBD1 agrees at 8 bases. CDR3 length equals 14 residues. With V trimmed by 4 bases and J by 1 base, 2 bases remained unmatched. Germline CDR1 reads SNHLY; CDR2 reads FYNNEI. The CDR3 spells CASSAGTGNTEAFF. In DNA, the CDR3 is TGTGCCAGCAGTGCCGGGACAGGGAACACTGAAGCTTTCTTT.

V and J are TRBV5-1 and TRBJ1-4, with 7 bases that match TRBD1. Germline CDR1 SGHRS, CDR2 YFSETQ. The J segment lost 4 bases and the V segment lost 4 bases, leaving 4 bases of the junction unmatched. This CDR3 comprises 14 residues. The CDR3 sequence is CASSQQGHNEKLFF. The CDR3 DNA reads TGCGCCAGCAGCCAACAGGGGCATAATGAAAAACTGTTTTTT.

The CDR3 loop reads CASSLAGVYEQYF. As DNA, the CDR3 is TGCGCCAGCAGCTTGGCGGGAGTCTACGAGCAGTACTTC. The chain employs TRBV5-1 and TRBJ2-7; D might be TRBD2 (6 bases). The CDR3 covers 13 residues. Germline loops: CDR1 SGHRS, CDR2 YFSETQ. Between the trimmed V and J ends, which lost 0 bases and 3 bases, there was a span of 7 bases.

This chain connects TRBV20-1 to TRBJ1-6; no clear D. The CDR3 has 15 amino acids. Trimming took 5 bases from V and 8 from J, leaving 19 bases between them. Germline V gene data show CDR1 as DFQATT and CDR2 as SNEGSKA (reference sequence). CDR3 protein: CSASSSGAVDSPLHF. The CDR3 DNA reads TGCAGTGCTTCTTCCTCGGGCGCAGTAGATTCACCCCTCCACTTT.

The chain carries TRBV10-2 and TRBJ2-4; no clear D gene. Trimming shortened V by 3 bases and J by 9 bases, and 12 bases separated the two germline ends. From germline, CDR1 is WSHSY and CDR2 SAAADI. The CDR3 totals 13 residues. CDR3 in amino acids: CASSDPNDRIQYF. CDR3 nucleotide sequence: TGCGCCAGCAGTGACCCGAACGATCGCATTCAGTACTTC.

CDR3 region: CASRPPGGAYNEQFF. The DNA for the CDR3 is TGTGCCAGCAGACCTCCGGGGGGGGCCTACAATGAGCAGTTCTTC. V is TRBV5-4 and J is TRBJ2-1, with 8 bases fitting TRBD2. This CDR3 contains 15 residues. Germline V gives CDR1 SGHNT, CDR2 YYREEE (reference sequence). V gave up 5 bases and J gave up 2 bases; unmatched junction bases: 6.

CDR3 in amino acids: CASSLGTGSSGDTQYF. Written as DNA, the CDR3 is TGTGCCAGCAGCTTAGGGACCGGCTCTAGTGGGGATACGCAGTATTTT. The chain joins TRBV7-8 to TRBJ2-3; D is ambiguous. V was cut by 1 base and J by 6 bases, with 17 bases left in between. The V gene's germline CDR1 is SGHVS and CDR2 FQNEAQ. This CDR3 is 16 amino acids long.

The count of this clonotype is one. The rearrangement joins TRBV7-9 to TRBJ1-1; D is possibly TRBD1 (5 bases). V was pared by 4 bases and J by 4 bases, with 16 bases between. CDR1 and CDR2 from the germline V gene are SEHNR and FQNEAQ (reference sequence). The CDR3 covers 15 residues. CDR3 coding DNA: TGTGCCAGCAGCTCAGGCGAACAGGCGGCCACTGAAGCTTTCTTT. Encoded protein: CASSSGEQAATEAFF.

The chain links TRBV7-8 to TRBJ2-1; possible D gene TRBD2, 6 bases. The CDR3 totals 16 residues. CDR1 is SGHVS and CDR2 is FQNEAQ in the germline V gene. The V end lost 0 bases, the J end lost 4 bases, and 13 bases lay between the germline ends. The CDR3 loop reads CASSLARDSRYNEQFF. The DNA of the CDR3 is TGTGCCAGCAGCTTAGCGCGGGATTCTCGATACAATGAGCAGTTCTTC.

This sequence joins TRBV19 and TRBJ1-5; possible D gene TRBD1, 5 bases. Germline V lookup: CDR1 LNHDA, CDR2 SQIVND (reference sequence). The V gene lost 8 bases and the J gene lost 1 base, with 12 bases spanning the gap. The CDR3 totals 14 residues. This chain's CDR3 is CASEGRASNQPQHF. The CDR3 DNA reads as TGTGCCAGTGAAGGCAGGGCAAGCAATCAGCCCCAGCATTTT.

The J gene is TRBJ2-3, the V gene TRBV20-1, with D hard to call. The V gene's germline CDR1 is DFQATT and CDR2 SNEGSKA (reference sequence). Trimming took off 0 bases at V and 5 bases at J, with 9 bases between the two ends. The CDR3 length is 13 residues. The DNA for the CDR3 is TGCAGTGCTAGAGATACCCTGGTAGATACGCAGTATTTT. This codes for CSARDTLVDTQYF.